The rows below give T cell receptor beta chains drawn from one sample of a study of T cell responses to AZD1222 COVID-19 vaccine. TCRdb's table, derived via immunoSEQ multiplex PCR, lists solely in-frame clones and lacks some. The sample yields 130,000 to 150,000 clones, about 87% seen once. Specimen: peripheral blood, collected on day 0 of AZD1222 vaccination. The receptors were gathered from an adult in good health. Each CDR3 is given with its conserved first and last residue. The order of the fields is V gene, J gene, CDR3 length, D gene, clone size, CDR3 protein, CDR3 DNA. D genes are given only for firm matches. Clone size is given for some rows only: seen once, a few or many times, or a class if the clone is expanded.

>TRBV4-2|TRBJ2-1|17|TRBD2|.
CASSQDEGTSGRDEQFF
TGTGCCAGCAGCCAAGATGAAGGGACTAGCGGGAGGGATGAGCAGTTCTTC
>TRBV9|TRBJ2-1|18|TRBD2|.
CASSVGGAGGSFYNEQFF
TGTGCCAGCAGCGTAGGCGGGGCGGGAGGGTCCTTCTACAATGAGCAGTTCTTC
>TRBV28|TRBJ1-1|14|.|.
CASSYLRDGTEAFF
TGTGCCAGCAGCTATCTCCGGGACGGCACTGAAGCTTTCTTT
>TRBV30|TRBJ1-6|14|TRBD1|.
CAWSVTGGGSPLHF
TGTGCCTGGAGTGTAACAGGGGGCGGTTCACCCCTCCACTTT
>TRBV12-5|TRBJ1-2|13|.|.
CASGLGQVYGYTF
TGTGCTAGTGGTTTGGGGCAGGTCTATGGCTACACCTTC
>TRBV6-4|TRBJ2-1|15|TRBD2|once
CASSEGAGEVNEQFF
TGTGCCAGCAGTGAGGGAGCGGGAGAAGTCAATGAGCAGTTCTTC
>TRBV11-1|TRBJ2-1|16|.|.
CASSQRLEGAYNEQFF
TGTGCCAGCAGTCAAAGACTAGAAGGAGCCTACAATGAGCAGTTCTTC
>TRBV27|TRBJ2-2|13|.|.
CASGDPYTGELFF
TGTGCCAGCGGAGACCCCTACACCGGGGAGCTGTTTTTT
>TRBV20-1|TRBJ1-2|8|.|.
CSGYGYTF
TGCAGTGGTTATGGCTACACCTTC
>TRBV13|TRBJ2-1|21|TRBD2|.
CASSTLPPGLAGSFSYNEQFF
TGTGCCAGCAGCACTTTACCCCCGGGACTAGCGGGATCCTTCTCCTACAATGAGCAGTTCTTC
>TRBV4-3|TRBJ2-1|13|.|.
CASSQVRNNEQFF
TGCGCCAGCAGCCAAGTTAGAAACAATGAGCAGTTCTTC
>TRBV18|TRBJ1-1|15|.|few
CASSPGTSMNTEAFF
TGTGCCAGCTCACCGGGGACGTCCATGAACACTGAAGCTTTCTTT
>TRBV4-2|TRBJ2-3|18|TRBD2|.
CASSLHRMGGPETDTQYF
TGTGCCAGCAGCCTCCACAGGATGGGAGGGCCGGAGACAGATACGCAGTATTTT
>TRBV9|TRBJ2-2|16|.|.
CASSVGTGPGTGELFF
TGTGCCAGCAGCGTAGGAACCGGCCCAGGCACCGGGGAGCTGTTTTTT
>TRBV27|TRBJ1-2|15|.|.
CASSLSKGSYYGYTF
TGTGCCAGCAGTTTATCGAAGGGCAGTTACTATGGCTACACCTTC
>TRBV29-1|TRBJ1-3|13|.|.
CSGTRASGNTIYF
TGCAGCGGCACACGAGCCTCTGGAAACACCATATATTTT
>TRBV2|TRBJ2-5|17|TRBD2|once
CASSEFVGAGGLETQYF
TGTGCCAGCAGTGAATTCGTCGGAGCGGGAGGGTTAGAGACCCAGTACTTC
>TRBV6-5|TRBJ2-1|14|.|.
CASSYSGGQGEQFF
TGTGCCAGCAGTTACTCAGGGGGGCAGGGTGAGCAGTTCTTC
>TRBV28|TRBJ1-6|14|.|.
CATDIRAANSPLHF
TGTGCCACAGATATTCGGGCAGCCAATTCACCCCTCCACTTT
>TRBV12-5|TRBJ2-2|14|.|.
CASGSSVNTGELFF
TGTGCTAGTGGCTCATCAGTGAACACCGGGGAGCTGTTTTTT
>TRBV29-1|TRBJ1-1|13|TRBD1|.
CSVKGQMNTEAFF
TGCAGCGTGAAGGGACAGATGAACACTGAAGCTTTCTTT
>TRBV7-3|TRBJ2-7|15|.|.
CASSSRGAPFNEQYF
TGTGCCAGCAGCAGTCGCGGGGCTCCCTTCAACGAGCAGTACTTC